Presented here are 20 T cell receptor beta chains from one specimen sequenced in a study of naive and memory T cell subsets. Both TRBC1 and TRBC2 were covered by a beta constant-region primer of two equimolar oligonucleotides. TCRdb ran MiXCR on the UMI-ligation and nested PCR reads and lists one entry per CDR3 protein. This sample has roughly 140,000 distinct CDR3 sequences; about 17% occur once, and the top ten carry around 0.14%. The specimen sequenced was naive CD4+ T cells from blood. These receptor sequences come from a human donor in good health.

The CDR3 coding sequence is TGCGCCAGCGCCCGTACTAGCGGGTGGGCAGATACGCAGTATTTT. Translation: CASARTSGWADTQYF. J is TRBJ2-3 and V is TRBV5-1, with 9 bases lining up with TRBD2. Germline values: CDR1 SGHRS, CDR2 YFSETQ. The ends lost 7 bases at V and 4 bases at J; junction bases unmatched: 10. The length of the CDR3 is 15 residues.

Only a few counts were recorded for this clonotype. The chain links TRBV2 to TRBJ1-4; no clear D. Trimming shortened V by 6 bases and J by 5 bases, and 10 bases separated the two germline ends. Germline lookup yields CDR1 SNHLY and CDR2 FYNNEI. The CDR3 totals 13 residues. The CDR3 region is CASRSEYNEKLFF. The CDR3 nucleotides are TGTGCCAGCAGGTCAGAATACAATGAAAAACTGTTTTTT. Together with reference TRBV2 and TRBJ1-4, the CDR3 gives the full variable domain: EPEVTQTPSHQVTQMGQEVILRCVPISNHLYFYWYRQILGQKVEFLVSFYNNEISEKSEIFDDQFSVERPDGSNFTLKIRSTKLEDSAMYFCASRSEYNEKLFFGSGTQLSVL.

The rearrangement joins TRBV7-3 to TRBJ1-1; 7 bases match TRBD1. V shed 1 base and J 6 bases; nucleotides not matched to a gene: 2. CDR1 is SGHTA and CDR2 is FQGTGA in the germline V gene. CDR3 size: 13 residues. As DNA, the CDR3 is TGTGCCAGCAGCTTAAACAGGGGAGCTGAAGCTTTCTTT. Translated: CASSLNRGAEAFF.

The sample holds many counts of this clonotype. This chain joins TRBV12-3 or TRBV12-4 and TRBJ2-3, with a tentative D call TRBD2 (6 bases). Trimming took off 7 bases at V and 2 bases at J, with 19 bases between the two ends. The CDR3 is 16 residues long. The CDR3 DNA follows: TGTGCCAGCACCCTTACCCAGACTAGTATCACAGATACGCAGTATTTT. Amino acids: CASTLTQTSITDTQYF.

This clonotype was observed a handful of times. CDR3 in DNA: TGCAGCGTCTTAGTGCGACAGGGTGGAGAGCAGTACTTC. It codes for CSVLVRQGGEQYF. The chain employs TRBV29-1 and TRBJ2-7, with 7 positions matching TRBD1. The CDR3 consists of 13 residues. Germline V gene data show CDR1 as SQVTM and CDR2 as ANQGSEA. The V gene end was trimmed by 6 bases and the J gene end by 7 bases; junction bases not matched to a gene: 12.

The chain couples TRBV27 to TRBJ2-7; TRBD1 matches 8 bases. Looked up from germline, CDR1 is MNHEY and CDR2 is SMNVEV (reference sequence). The J segment lost 5 bases and the V segment lost 8 bases, leaving 8 bases of the junction unmatched. This CDR3 has 13 residues. The CDR3 region is CASCRQGSNEQYF. In DNA, the CDR3 is TGTGCCAGCTGCCGACAGGGGAGTAACGAGCAGTACTTC.

A few counts support this clonotype. The rearrangement uses TRBV9 and TRBJ2-1, with TRBD2 matching 9 bases. Trimming cost V 0 bases and J 9 bases; bases outside gene matches: 7. Germline V gene data show CDR1 as SGDLS and CDR2 as YYNGEE. The CDR3 is 15 residues long. In DNA form, the CDR3 reads TGTGCCAGCAGCGTAGAAGGGGCGGGAGGGATTGAGCAGTTCTTC. This encodes CASSVEGAGGIEQFF.

This clonotype was detected only a few times. The V call is TRBV10-3, the J call TRBJ2-7; D not certain. Trimming cost V 3 bases and J 2 bases, with 2 bases left between them. This CDR3 contains 11 residues. Germline V lookup: CDR1 ENHRY, CDR2 SYGVKD. The CDR3 DNA reads TGTGCCATCAGTGAAGCCTACGAGCAGTACTTC. It translates to CAISEAYEQYF.

In this sample, this clonotype turned up a few times. The V and J genes are TRBV6-5 and TRBJ2-3; no reliable D call. This CDR3 is 16 amino acids long. The V end lost 6 bases, the J end lost 0 bases, and 16 bases lay between the germline ends. From germline, CDR1 is MNHEY and CDR2 SVGAGI. The CDR3 reads CASSRSTPTSTDTQYF. CDR3 bases: TGTGCCAGCAGCCGCTCTACCCCGACTAGCACAGATACGCAGTATTTT.

The CDR3 DNA reads as TGTGCCAGCAGCCTGTATCGTATGGTAGAGACCCAGTACTTC. The encoded protein is CASSLYRMVETQYF. The chain carries TRBV7-2 and TRBJ2-5; no clear D. From germline, CDR1 is SGHTA and CDR2 FQGNSA. This CDR3 spans 14 amino acids. Trimming removed 5 bases at V and 4 bases at J, with 14 bases between.

This clonotype was detected many times. The chain is built from TRBV6-5 and TRBJ1-1; TRBD1 agrees at 9 bases. The V gene's germline CDR1 is MNHEY and CDR2 SVGAGI. This CDR3 contains 15 residues. V was pared by 5 bases and J by 4 bases, with 8 bases of the junction left unmatched. For the CDR3, the DNA is TGTGCCAGCAGTAGTGAGACAGGGGGAAGCACTGAAGCTTTCTTT. This codes for CASSSETGGSTEAFF.

The chain is built from TRBV20-1 and TRBJ2-7; D remains unclear. CDR1 and CDR2 (germline): DFQATT, SNEGSKA (reference sequence). This CDR3 has 11 residues. With 5 bases removed from V and 6 bases from J, the gap between germline ends came to 11 bases. CDR3 in DNA: TGCAGTGCTGCGCCTGGAAGCGAGCAGTACTTC. Protein product: CSAAPGSEQYF.

The rearrangement joins TRBV20-1 to TRBJ2-3; D perhaps matches TRBD2 (5 bases). V shed 0 bases and J shed 1 base, with 20 bases lying between them. Looked up from germline, CDR1 is DFQATT and CDR2 is SNEGSKA (reference sequence). This CDR3 comprises 18 residues. As DNA, the CDR3 is TGCAGTGCTAGAGATCTACCGGGGAGTGCGGGTCGCACAGATACGCAGTATTTT. Protein: CSARDLPGSAGRTDTQYF.

This clonotype was detected many times. The rearrangement joins TRBV24-1 to TRBJ2-1; a possible D gene is TRBD2 (5 bases). The germline CDR1 and CDR2 sequences are KGHDR and SFDVKD. The V end was cut by 3 bases, the J end by 3 bases, with 8 bases between. This CDR3 has 14 residues. The CDR3 DNA follows: TGTGCCACCAGTGATCCCGAGGGCTACAATGAGCAGTTCTTC. Its protein product is CATSDPEGYNEQFF.

Only a few counts were recorded for this clonotype. The chain recombines TRBV11-2 with TRBJ2-1; 10 nucleotides line up with TRBD2. After removal of 5 bases from V and 7 bases from J, the junction contained 8 bases not matched to a gene. This CDR3 spans 15 amino acids. Germline CDR1 is SGHAT and CDR2 is FQNNGV. The CDR3 nucleotides are TGTGCCAGCAGCACGGTAGCGGGAGGTACGAATGAGCAGTTCTTC. It yields the protein CASSTVAGGTNEQFF.

In its sample, this clonotype was seen a few times. The chain joins TRBV7-2 to TRBJ2-5; D unresolved. Trimming removed 1 base at V and 1 base at J, with 7 bases between. In germline, CDR1 is SGHTA, CDR2 FQGNSA. This CDR3 spans 14 amino acids. The CDR3 nucleotides read TGTGCCAGCAGCTTAGGTCGGAGCCAAGAGACCCAGTACTTC. Amino acids: CASSLGRSQETQYF.

This clonotype occurred many times. This chain joins TRBV7-2 and TRBJ2-1; D unresolved. Trimming stripped 1 base from V and 2 bases from J, with 24 bases between. This CDR3 has 20 residues. Germline V gives CDR1 SGHTA, CDR2 FQGNSA. CDR3 amino acids: CASSLVRWAPRPPPYNEQFF. The CDR3 nucleotides are TGTGCCAGCAGCTTAGTAAGGTGGGCCCCGCGGCCCCCTCCCTACAATGAGCAGTTCTTC.

At least ten counts were recorded for this clonotype. The J gene is TRBJ1-2, the V gene TRBV18; D not resolved. The V gene's germline CDR1 is KGHSH and CDR2 LQKENI. V shed 5 bases and J shed 8 bases, with 15 bases lying between them. The CDR3 sequence is 13 residues long. CDR3 coding DNA: TGTGCCAGCTCAGTGGACGGCGCTTTAGGCTACACCTTC. Translating gives CASSVDGALGYTF.

The gene calls are TRBV20-1 and TRBJ2-7; possibly TRBD1 or TRBD2 for D (6 bases each). The CDR3 has 13 amino acids. Looked up from germline, CDR1 is DFQATT and CDR2 is SNEGSKA (reference sequence). The germline V and J ends were trimmed by 6 bases and 2 bases, with 14 bases remaining between them. CDR3 bases: TGCAGTGCCCCCTGGGGGGCCGCCTACGAGCAGTACTTC. Its protein is CSAPWGAAYEQYF.

V is TRBV7-2 and J is TRBJ2-5, with D possibly matching TRBD2 (5 bases). The CDR3 has 15 amino acids. In germline, CDR1 is SGHTA, CDR2 FQGNSA. Trimming took 4 bases from V and 9 from J, leaving 21 bases between them. In DNA form, the CDR3 reads TGTGCCAGCAGCTCGGCACTAGGCAGCTTCGAGGCCCAGTACTTC. Translated: CASSSALGSFEAQYF. The full variable domain, with the rest looked up from reference TRBV7-2 and TRBJ2-5, is GAGVSQSPSNKVTEKGKDVELRCDPISGHTALYWYRQSLGQGLEFLIYFQGNSAPDKSGLPSDRFSAERTGGSVSTLTIQRTQQEDSAVYLCASSSALGSFEAQYFGPGTRLLVL.